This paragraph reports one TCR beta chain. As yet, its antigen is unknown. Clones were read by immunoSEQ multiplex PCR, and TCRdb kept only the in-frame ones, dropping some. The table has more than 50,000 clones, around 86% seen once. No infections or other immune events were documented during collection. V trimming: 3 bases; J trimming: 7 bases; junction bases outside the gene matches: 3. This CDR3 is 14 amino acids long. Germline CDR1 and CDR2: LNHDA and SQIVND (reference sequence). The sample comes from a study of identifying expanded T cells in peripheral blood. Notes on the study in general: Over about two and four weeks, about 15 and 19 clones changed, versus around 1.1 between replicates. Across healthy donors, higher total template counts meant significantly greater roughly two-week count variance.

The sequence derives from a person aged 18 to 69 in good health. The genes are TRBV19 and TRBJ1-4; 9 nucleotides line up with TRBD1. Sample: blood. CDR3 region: CASSIGTGPEKLFF. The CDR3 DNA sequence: TGTGCCAGTAGTATCGGGACAGGGCCTGAAAAACTGTTTTTT.